The clone carrying this TCR beta chain was counted between two and nine times. Its cognate antigen is unknown. This sample is part of a study of T cells in Graves' hyperthyroidism and ophthalmopathy. Study-level findings and limits: Most thyroid clonotypes with frequency above 0.001 were detected in blood.

This CDR3 has 18 amino acids. Trimming took 1 base from V and 1 from J; bases not matched to a gene: 5. Germline CDR1 reads SGHKS; CDR2 reads YYEKEE (reference sequence). Clinical symptoms, serum thyroxine and TRAb, thyroid ultrasound and orbital computed tomography were used for the diagnoses. This sample holds PBMCs from roughly 10 ml fresh peripheral blood. It was RNA transcripts that yielded the amplified TCR beta CDR3 regions. The HTBI set primed first-round TCR CDR3 RT-PCR. TCRdb used MiXCR to reprocess the multiplex PCR reads, holding one entry per CDR3 protein. This table has more than 300,000 distinct CDR3 sequences, about 15% appearing once.

This chain connects TRBV5-5 to TRBJ2-6; TRBD1 agrees at 10 bases. The sequencing input was blood. This clonotype originated in a young woman with Graves' hyperthyroidism that later progressed to Graves' ophthalmopathy. CDR3 loop: CASSLTGTGVSGANVLTF. Here the CDR3 DNA reads TGTGCCAGCAGCTTGACCGGGACAGGGGTTTCTGGGGCCAACGTCCTGACTTTC.